Listed below are T cell receptor beta chains from one sample, sequenced in a study of immune evolution from preneoplasia to lung adenocarcinoma. The repertoire was sequenced with immunoSEQ multiplex PCR; TCRdb's copy has only in-frame clones and lacks some. In the table there are about 5,400 clones, about 90% of which are singletons. The sequencing sample was made of FFPE invasive lung adenocarcinoma tissue. These receptors came from a person aged 50-75 years with lung adenocarcinoma. The CDR3 runs from the conserved cysteine through the conserved F or W. D genes are given only for firm matches. Size is stated for part of the rows, as once, few or many counts, or as a class when the clone is expanded.

length: 13; D: NA; size: NA; J: TRBJ2-5; V: TRBV4-2; DNA: TGTGCCAGCAGCCATCCGGGCGAAGAGACCCAGTACTTC; CDR3: CASSHPGEETQYF
length: 16; D: TRBD2; size: NA; J: TRBJ2-3; V: TRBV7-3; DNA: TGTGCCAGCAGCTTAGCCGGGACTAGCGGGTCAGATACGCAGTATTTT; CDR3: CASSLAGTSGSDTQYF
length: 14; D: NA; size: NA; J: TRBJ2-3; V: TRBV6-4; DNA: TGTGCCAGCAGTAGAGGGAGTGCGACAGATACGCAGTATTTT; CDR3: CASSRGSATDTQYF
length: 14; D: NA; size: NA; J: TRBJ2-2; V: TRBV5-5; DNA: TGTGCCAGCAGCTTGTCACTCAGCGACGGGGAGCTGTTTTTT; CDR3: CASSLSLSDGELFF
length: 13; D: NA; size: NA; J: TRBJ1-2; V: TRBV6-5; DNA: TGTGCCAGCAGTTACAAGGGGAGAGGTGGCTACACCTTC; CDR3: CASSYKGRGGYTF
length: 14; D: NA; size: few; J: TRBJ1-4; V: TRBV5-1; DNA: TGCGCCAGCAGCTTTCTGGAGGGCGGTGAAAAACTGTTTTTT; CDR3: CASSFLEGGEKLFF
length: 13; D: NA; size: NA; J: TRBJ1-2; V: TRBV18; DNA: TGTGCCAGCTCCGAGGTCGGAAACTATGGCTACACCTTC; CDR3: CASSEVGNYGYTF
length: 15; D: NA; size: NA; J: TRBJ2-7; V: TRBV5-1; DNA: TGCGCCAGCAGCTTGGAAAGTGCCTCCTCGCGCGAGCAGTACTTC; CDR3: CASSLESASSREQYF
length: 15; D: TRBD2; size: NA; J: TRBJ2-1; V: TRBV19; DNA: TGTGCCAGTATATCTAGTAGCGGGAGTCGTAATGAGCAGTTCTTC; CDR3: CASISSSGSRNEQFF
length: 13; D: NA; size: NA; J: TRBJ2-3; V: TRBV6-5; DNA: TGTGCCAGCAGTCCCTTTGAAACAGATACGCAGTATTTT; CDR3: CASSPFETDTQYF
length: 15; D: TRBD2; size: few; J: TRBJ2-3; V: TRBV6-4; DNA: TGTGCCAGCAGTGACGGACTAGCGGAGACAGATACGCAGTATTTT; CDR3: CASSDGLAETDTQYF
length: 12; D: NA; size: NA; J: TRBJ1-1; V: TRBV9; DNA: TGTGCCAGCAGCGCAGGGGATTCTGAAGCTTTCTTT; CDR3: CASSAGDSEAFF
length: 17; D: TRBD1; size: NA; J: TRBJ2-2; V: TRBV9; DNA: TGTGCCAGCAGCCACCCCCGGGGGCAGGGGGCCGTCGGGGAGCTGTTTTTT; CDR3: CASSHPRGQGAVGELFF
length: 15; D: NA; size: NA; J: TRBJ1-2; V: TRBV21-1; DNA: TGTGCCAGCAGCCGGGGGGGGGCAGCTAACTATGGCTACACCTTC; CDR3: CASSRGGAANYGYTF
length: 17; D: TRBD2; size: NA; J: TRBJ2-3; V: TRBV4-2; DNA: TGTGCCAGCAGCCAAGAAAGGAGCGGGAGGCCGGGGGTTACGCAGTATTTT; CDR3: CASSQERSGRPGVTQYF
length: 17; D: TRBD2; size: NA; J: TRBJ2-7; V: TRBV7-9; DNA: TGTGCCAGCAGCTTAGCCCAGGGACTAGCGGGAGCCTACGAGCAGTACTTC; CDR3: CASSLAQGLAGAYEQYF
length: 12; D: NA; size: NA; J: TRBJ1-4; V: TRBV27; DNA: TGTGCCAGCAGTTCTGGGGATGAAAAACTGTTTTTT; CDR3: CASSSGDEKLFF
length: 14; D: NA; size: NA; J: TRBJ1-4; V: TRBV7-8; DNA: TGTGCCAGCAGCCGACTTGGGAGTGGTGAAAAACTGTTTTTT; CDR3: CASSRLGSGEKLFF
length: 16; D: NA; size: NA; J: TRBJ2-3; V: TRBV7-9; DNA: TGTGCCAGCGCAAGGGGAGGAACCTTATACACAGATACGCAGTATTTT; CDR3: CASARGGTLYTDTQYF
length: 15; D: NA; size: large; J: TRBJ2-7; V: TRBV7-9; DNA: TGTGCCAGCAGCTTGCTTTCGGAGACTTCCTACGAGCAGTACTTC; CDR3: CASSLLSETSYEQYF
length: 15; D: NA; size: NA; J: TRBJ2-1; V: TRBV19; DNA: TGTGCCAGTAGTATAAACAGGGCCACCTACAATGAGCAGTTCTTC; CDR3: CASSINRATYNEQFF
length: 14; D: NA; size: NA; J: TRBJ2-1; V: TRBV4-2; DNA: TGTGCCAGCAGCCAGGAAAATCAGGGGCTTCAGCAGTTCTTC; CDR3: CASSQENQGLQQFF
length: 17; D: NA; size: NA; J: TRBJ2-3; V: TRBV7-6; DNA: TGTGCCAGCAGCTTAACCTACAGGGGAGGGAGCACAGATACGCAGTATTTT; CDR3: CASSLTYRGGSTDTQYF
length: 16; D: NA; size: NA; J: TRBJ2-7; V: TRBV7-9; DNA: TGTGCCAGCAGCTTACGAGACAGCATAAACCCCTACGAGCAGTACTTC; CDR3: CASSLRDSINPYEQYF
length: 15; D: NA; size: once; J: TRBJ2-7; V: TRBV7-2; DNA: TGTGCCAGCAGCAGCAGTGGAGCCCGTACCTACGAGCAGTACTTC; CDR3: CASSSSGARTYEQYF
length: 14; D: TRBD1; size: NA; J: TRBJ1-2; V: TRBV10-2; DNA: TGCGCCAGCAGTCGGACAGGGGGGGCCTATGGCTACACCTTC; CDR3: CASSRTGGAYGYTF
length: 16; D: NA; size: few; J: TRBJ1-5; V: TRBV4-2; DNA: TGTGCCAGCAGCCAAGCGGTACAGGGAAGTAATCAGCCCCAGCATTTT; CDR3: CASSQAVQGSNQPQHF
length: 15; D: NA; size: NA; J: TRBJ2-1; V: TRBV6-5; DNA: TGTGCCAGCAGCCCCTACGTGAGGGCCTTGGATGAGCAGTTCTTC; CDR3: CASSPYVRALDEQFF
length: 16; D: NA; size: NA; J: TRBJ2-3; V: TRBV27; DNA: TGTGCCAGCAGTCACCAGCCGGGCCCAACCACAGATACGCAGTATTTT; CDR3: CASSHQPGPTTDTQYF
length: 15; D: TRBD1; size: NA; J: TRBJ1-5; V: TRBV2; DNA: TGTGCCAGCACCGAAAAGGGACAGGCCAATCAGCCCCAGCATTTT; CDR3: CASTEKGQANQPQHF
length: 15; D: NA; size: NA; J: TRBJ2-3; V: TRBV21-1; DNA: TGTGCCAGCAGCAAATTGGTAAGGGGCACAGATACGCAGTATTTT; CDR3: CASSKLVRGTDTQYF
length: 17; D: NA; size: few; J: TRBJ1-1; V: TRBV28; DNA: TGTGCCAGCAGTTTAGAGTTCATGTCCGATCCGAACACTGAAGCTTTCTTT; CDR3: CASSLEFMSDPNTEAFF
length: 14; D: NA; size: once; J: TRBJ2-7; V: TRBV10-2; DNA: TGCGCCAGCAGTGAGATGGGTACCCCCTACGAGCAGTACTTC; CDR3: CASSEMGTPYEQYF